The clone carrying this T cell receptor (beta chain) occurred a few times. After removal of 3 bases from V and 2 bases from J, the junction contained 12 bases not matched to a gene. This CDR3 contains 17 residues. MiXCR, applied by TCRdb to the reads, yields one record per CDR3 protein. The sample lists 200,000 to 250,000 distinct CDR3 sequences, approximately 22% occurring once. The record originates from a study of T cell repertoires in cytomegalovirus infection. The J gene is TRBJ2-7, the V gene TRBV23-1, with 8 bases that match TRBD1. TRBV23-1 is given ORF status, its function remaining uncertain. The clonotype was recovered from a human donor in good health (CMV status not recorded). Some clones in this sample may be carry-over from other donors' samples. The sample taken for sequencing was CD8+ T cells from PBMCs. The CDR3 sequence: CASSHSPLDRETYEQYF. The CDR3 DNA reads as TGCGCCAGCAGTCACTCACCCCTGGACAGGGAAACCTACGAGCAGTACTTC.